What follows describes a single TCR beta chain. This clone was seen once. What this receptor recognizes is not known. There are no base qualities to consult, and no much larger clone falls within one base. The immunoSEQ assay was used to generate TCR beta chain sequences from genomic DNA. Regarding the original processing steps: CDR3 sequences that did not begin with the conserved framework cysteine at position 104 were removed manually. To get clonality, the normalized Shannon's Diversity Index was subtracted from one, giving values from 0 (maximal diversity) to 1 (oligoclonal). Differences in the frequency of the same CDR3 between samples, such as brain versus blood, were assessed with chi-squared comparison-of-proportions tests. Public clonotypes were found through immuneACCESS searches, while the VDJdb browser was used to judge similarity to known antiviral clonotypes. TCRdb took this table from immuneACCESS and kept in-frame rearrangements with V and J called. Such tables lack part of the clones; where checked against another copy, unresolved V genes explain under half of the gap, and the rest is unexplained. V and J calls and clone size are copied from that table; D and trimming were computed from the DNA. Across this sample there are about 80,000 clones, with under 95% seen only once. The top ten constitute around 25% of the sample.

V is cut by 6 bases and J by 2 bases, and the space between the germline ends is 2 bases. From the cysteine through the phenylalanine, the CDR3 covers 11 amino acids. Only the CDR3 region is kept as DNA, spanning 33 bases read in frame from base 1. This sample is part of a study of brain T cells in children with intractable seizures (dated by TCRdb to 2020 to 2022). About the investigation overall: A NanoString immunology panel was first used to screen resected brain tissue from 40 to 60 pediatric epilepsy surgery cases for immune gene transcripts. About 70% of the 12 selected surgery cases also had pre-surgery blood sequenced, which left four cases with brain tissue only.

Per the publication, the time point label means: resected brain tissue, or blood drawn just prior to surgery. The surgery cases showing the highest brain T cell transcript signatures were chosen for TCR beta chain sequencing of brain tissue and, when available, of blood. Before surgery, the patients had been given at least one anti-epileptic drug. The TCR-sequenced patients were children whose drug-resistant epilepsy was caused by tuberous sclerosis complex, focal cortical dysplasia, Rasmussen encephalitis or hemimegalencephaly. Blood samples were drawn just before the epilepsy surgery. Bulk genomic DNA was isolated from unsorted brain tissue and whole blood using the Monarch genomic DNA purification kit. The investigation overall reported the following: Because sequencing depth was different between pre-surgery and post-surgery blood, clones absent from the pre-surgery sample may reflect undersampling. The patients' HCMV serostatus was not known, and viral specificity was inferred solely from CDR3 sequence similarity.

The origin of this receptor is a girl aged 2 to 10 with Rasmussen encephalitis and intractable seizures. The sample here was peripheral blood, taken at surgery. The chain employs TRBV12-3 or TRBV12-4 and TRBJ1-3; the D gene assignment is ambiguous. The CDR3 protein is CASSAGNTIYF. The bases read TGTGCCAGCAGCGCTGGAAACACCATATATTTT.